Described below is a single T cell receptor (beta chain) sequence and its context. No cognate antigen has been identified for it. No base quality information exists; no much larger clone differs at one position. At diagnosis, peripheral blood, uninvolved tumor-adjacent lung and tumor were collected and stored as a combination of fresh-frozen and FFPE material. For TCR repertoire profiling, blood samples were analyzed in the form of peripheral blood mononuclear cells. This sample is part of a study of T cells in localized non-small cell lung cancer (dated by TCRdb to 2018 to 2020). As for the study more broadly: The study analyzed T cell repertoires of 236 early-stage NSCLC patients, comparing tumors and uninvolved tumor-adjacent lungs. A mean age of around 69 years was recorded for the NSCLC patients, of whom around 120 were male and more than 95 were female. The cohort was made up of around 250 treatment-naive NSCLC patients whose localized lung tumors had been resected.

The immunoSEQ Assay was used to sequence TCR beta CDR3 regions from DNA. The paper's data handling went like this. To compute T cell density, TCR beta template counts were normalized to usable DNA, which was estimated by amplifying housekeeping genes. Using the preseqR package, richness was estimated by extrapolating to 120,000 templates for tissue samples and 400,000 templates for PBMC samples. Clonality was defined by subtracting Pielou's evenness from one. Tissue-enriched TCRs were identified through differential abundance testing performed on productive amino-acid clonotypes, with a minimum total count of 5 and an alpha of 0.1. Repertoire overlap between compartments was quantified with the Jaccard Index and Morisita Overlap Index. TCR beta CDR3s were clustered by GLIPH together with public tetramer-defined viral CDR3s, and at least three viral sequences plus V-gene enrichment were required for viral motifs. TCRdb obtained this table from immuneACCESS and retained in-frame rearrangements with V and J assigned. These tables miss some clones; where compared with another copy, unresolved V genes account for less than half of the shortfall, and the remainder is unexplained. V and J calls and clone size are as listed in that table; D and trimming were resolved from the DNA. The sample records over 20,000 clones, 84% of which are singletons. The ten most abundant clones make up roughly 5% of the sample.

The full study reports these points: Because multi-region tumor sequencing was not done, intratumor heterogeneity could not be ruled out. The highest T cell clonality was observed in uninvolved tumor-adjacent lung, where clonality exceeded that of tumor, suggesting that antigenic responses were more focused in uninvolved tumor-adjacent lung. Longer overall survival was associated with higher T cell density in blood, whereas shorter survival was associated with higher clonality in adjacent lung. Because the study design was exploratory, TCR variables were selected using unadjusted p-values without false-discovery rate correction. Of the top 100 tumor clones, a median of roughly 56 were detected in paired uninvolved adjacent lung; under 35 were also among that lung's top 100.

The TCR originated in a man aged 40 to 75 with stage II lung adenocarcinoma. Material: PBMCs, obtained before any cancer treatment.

The DNA reads as follows: TGTGCCAGCAGCCAAGGGGACAAAGACGTCCAGCCCCAGCATTTT. Translated, it gives CASSQGDKDVQPQHF. Rearrangement joined TRBV4-2 to TRBJ1-5; D gene: possibly TRBD1, on 6 matching bases. Cut back by 1 base and 7 bases, the V and J ends lie 14 bases apart. The CDR3, from cysteine to phenylalanine, totals 15 residues. The only DNA kept is the CDR3, 45 bases in frame from the first base. Taken from the germline V gene, the CDR1 and CDR2 loops are LGHNA and YNFKEQ.